The clone carrying this T cell receptor beta chain was seen more than once but under ten times. The V and J ends lost 0 bases and 3 bases, in that order; junction bases with no gene match: 2. Per the germline V gene, CDR1 is SGHRS and CDR2 is YFSETQ. CDR3 length: 15 amino acids. TCRdb reprocessed the 5' RACE reads with MiXCR, giving one entry per CDR3 protein. The sample yields about 210,000 distinct CDR3 sequences, around a tenth seen once. The data derive from a study of identical twins. This rearrangement joins TRBV5-1 to TRBJ1-2, with 10 nucleotides matching TRBD1. The material sequenced was memory (CD45RO+) T cells sorted from blood. The receptor's source is a woman aged 18-30 years in good health. The CDR3 sequence: CASSLEGTGDYGYTF. CDR3 nucleotide sequence: TGCGCCAGCAGCTTGGAAGGGACAGGGGACTATGGCTACACCTTC.